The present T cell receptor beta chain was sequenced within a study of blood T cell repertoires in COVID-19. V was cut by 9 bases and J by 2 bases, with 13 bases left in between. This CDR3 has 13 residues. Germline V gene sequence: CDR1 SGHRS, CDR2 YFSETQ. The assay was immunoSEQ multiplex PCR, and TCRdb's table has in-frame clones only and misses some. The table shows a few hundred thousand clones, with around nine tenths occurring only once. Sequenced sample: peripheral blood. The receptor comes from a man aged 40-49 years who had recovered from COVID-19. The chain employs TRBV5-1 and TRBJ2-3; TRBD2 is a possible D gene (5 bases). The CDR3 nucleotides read TGCGCCACTAAGGGAGTCCTCACAGATACGCAGTATTTT. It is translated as CATKGVLTDTQYF.